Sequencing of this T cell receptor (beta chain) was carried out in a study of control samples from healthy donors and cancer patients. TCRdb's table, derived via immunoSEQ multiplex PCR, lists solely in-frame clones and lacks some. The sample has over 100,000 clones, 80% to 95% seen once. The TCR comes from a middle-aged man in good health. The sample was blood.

The DNA for the CDR3 is TGCAGCGTTGACCCGGCGGGCAATGAGCAGTTCTTC. Amino acid sequence: CSVDPAGNEQFF. The chain carries TRBV29-1 and TRBJ2-1; D might be TRBD2 (5 bases). Germline CDR1 is SQVTM and CDR2 is ANQGSEA. Trimming removed 3 bases from V and 6 bases from J, with 9 bases in between. This CDR3 comprises 12 residues.